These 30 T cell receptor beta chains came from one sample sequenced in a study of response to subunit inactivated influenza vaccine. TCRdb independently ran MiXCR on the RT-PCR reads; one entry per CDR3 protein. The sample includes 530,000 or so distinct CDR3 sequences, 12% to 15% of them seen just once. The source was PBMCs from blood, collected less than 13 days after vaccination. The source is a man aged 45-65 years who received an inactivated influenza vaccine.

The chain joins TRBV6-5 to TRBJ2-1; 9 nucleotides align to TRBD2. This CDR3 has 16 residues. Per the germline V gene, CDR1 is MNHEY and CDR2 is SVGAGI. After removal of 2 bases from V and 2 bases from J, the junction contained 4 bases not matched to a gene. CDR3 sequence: CASSYRLAATYNEQFF. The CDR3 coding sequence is TGTGCCAGCAGTTACAGACTAGCGGCAACCTACAATGAGCAGTTCTTC.

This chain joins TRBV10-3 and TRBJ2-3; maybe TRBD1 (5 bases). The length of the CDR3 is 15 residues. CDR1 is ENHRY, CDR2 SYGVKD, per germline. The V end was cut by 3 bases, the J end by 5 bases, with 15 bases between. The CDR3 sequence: CAISEGARIGDTQYF. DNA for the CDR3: TGTGCCATCAGTGAAGGGGCCCGGATTGGAGATACGCAGTATTTT.

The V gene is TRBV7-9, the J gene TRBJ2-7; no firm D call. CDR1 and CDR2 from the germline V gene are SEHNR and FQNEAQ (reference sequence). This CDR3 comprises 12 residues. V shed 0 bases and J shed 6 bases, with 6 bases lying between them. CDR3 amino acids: CASSLAEFEQYF. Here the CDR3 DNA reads TGTGCCAGCAGCTTAGCCGAATTCGAGCAGTACTTC.

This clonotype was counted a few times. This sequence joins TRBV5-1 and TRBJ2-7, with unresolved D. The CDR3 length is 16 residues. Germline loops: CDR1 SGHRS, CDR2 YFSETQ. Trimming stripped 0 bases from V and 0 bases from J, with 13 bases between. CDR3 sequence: CASSLAGPASSYEQYF. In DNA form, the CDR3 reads TGCGCCAGCAGCTTGGCCGGACCGGCAAGCTCCTACGAGCAGTACTTC.

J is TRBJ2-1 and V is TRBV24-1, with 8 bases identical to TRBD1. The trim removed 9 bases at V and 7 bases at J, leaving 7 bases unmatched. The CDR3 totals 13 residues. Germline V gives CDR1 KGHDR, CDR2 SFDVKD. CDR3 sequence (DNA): TGTGCCACCTCCAGGGGGCTGTGGAATGAGCAGTTCTTC. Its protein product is CATSRGLWNEQFF.

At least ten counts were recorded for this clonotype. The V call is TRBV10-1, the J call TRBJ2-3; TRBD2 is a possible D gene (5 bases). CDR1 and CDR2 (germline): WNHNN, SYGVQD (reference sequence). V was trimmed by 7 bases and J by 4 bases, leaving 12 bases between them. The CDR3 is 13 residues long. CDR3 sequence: CASNRAAADTQYF. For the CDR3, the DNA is TGCGCCAGCAATCGAGCGGCGGCAGATACGCAGTATTTT.

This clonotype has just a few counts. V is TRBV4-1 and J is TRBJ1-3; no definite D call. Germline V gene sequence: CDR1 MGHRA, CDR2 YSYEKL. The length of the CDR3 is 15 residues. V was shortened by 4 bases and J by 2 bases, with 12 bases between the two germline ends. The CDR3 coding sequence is TGCGCCAGCAGCCGCACCCCCTTTACTGGAAACACCATATATTTT. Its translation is CASSRTPFTGNTIYF.

The CDR3 reads CASSPSRAANTEAFF. CDR3 sequence (DNA): TGTGCCAGCTCACCCTCCCGGGCCGCGAACACTGAAGCTTTCTTT. The V and J genes are TRBV18 and TRBJ1-1, with no clear D. This CDR3 spans 15 amino acids. CDR1 and CDR2 from the germline V gene are KGHSH and LQKENI. Deletions cut 3 bases from V and 1 base from J, with 12 bases between.

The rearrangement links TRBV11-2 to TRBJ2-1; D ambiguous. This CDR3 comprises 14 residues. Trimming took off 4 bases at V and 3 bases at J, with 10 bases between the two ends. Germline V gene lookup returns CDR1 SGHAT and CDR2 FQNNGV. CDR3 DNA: TGTGCCAGCAGCTCCTTGGTCCGCTACAATGAGCAGTTCTTC. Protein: CASSSLVRYNEQFF.

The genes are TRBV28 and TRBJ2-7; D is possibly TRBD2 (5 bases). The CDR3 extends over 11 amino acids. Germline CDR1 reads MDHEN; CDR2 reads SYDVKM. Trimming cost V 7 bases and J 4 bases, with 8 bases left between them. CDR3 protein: CASTDYYEQYF. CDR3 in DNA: TGTGCCAGCACCGACTATTACGAGCAGTACTTC. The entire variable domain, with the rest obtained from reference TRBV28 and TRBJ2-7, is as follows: DVKVTQSSRYLVKRTGEKVFLECVQDMDHENMFWYRQDPGLGLRLIYFSYDVKMKEKGDIPEGYSVSREKKERFSLILESASTNQTSMYLCASTDYYEQYFGPGTRLTVT.

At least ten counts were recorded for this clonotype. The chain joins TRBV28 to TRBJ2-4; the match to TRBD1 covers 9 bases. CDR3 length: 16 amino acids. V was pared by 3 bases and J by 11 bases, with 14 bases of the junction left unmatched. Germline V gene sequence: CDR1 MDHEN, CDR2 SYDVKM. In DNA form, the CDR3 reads TGTGCCAGCAGTTTGTTTGGGACAGGGTCTTCGAGGGTTCAGTACTTC. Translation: CASSLFGTGSSRVQYF.

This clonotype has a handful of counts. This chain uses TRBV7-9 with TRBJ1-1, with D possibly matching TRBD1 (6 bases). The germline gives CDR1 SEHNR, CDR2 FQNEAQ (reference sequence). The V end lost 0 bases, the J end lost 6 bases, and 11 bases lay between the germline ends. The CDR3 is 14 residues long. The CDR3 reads CASSLALGAAEAFF. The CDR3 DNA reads TGTGCCAGCAGCTTAGCGTTGGGGGCCGCTGAAGCTTTCTTT.

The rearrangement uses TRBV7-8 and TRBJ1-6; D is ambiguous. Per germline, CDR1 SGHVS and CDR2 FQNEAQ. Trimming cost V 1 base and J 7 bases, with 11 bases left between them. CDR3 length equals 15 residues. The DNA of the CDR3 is TGTGCCAGCAGCTTAGAGGGTTCATCCAATTCACCCCTCCACTTT. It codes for CASSLEGSSNSPLHF.

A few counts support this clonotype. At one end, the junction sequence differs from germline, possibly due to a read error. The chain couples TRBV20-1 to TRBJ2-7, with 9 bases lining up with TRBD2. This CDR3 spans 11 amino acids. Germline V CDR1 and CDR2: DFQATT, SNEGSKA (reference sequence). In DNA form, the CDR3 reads TGCAGTGCTAGAGATCCGGATAGCGGGAGTTGG. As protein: CSARDPDSGSW.

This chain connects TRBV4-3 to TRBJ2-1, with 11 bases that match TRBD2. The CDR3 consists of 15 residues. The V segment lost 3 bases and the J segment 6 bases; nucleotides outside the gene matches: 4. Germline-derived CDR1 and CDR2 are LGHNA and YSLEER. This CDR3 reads CASSHELAGANEQFF. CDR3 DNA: TGCGCCAGCAGCCATGAACTAGCGGGGGCCAATGAGCAGTTCTTC.

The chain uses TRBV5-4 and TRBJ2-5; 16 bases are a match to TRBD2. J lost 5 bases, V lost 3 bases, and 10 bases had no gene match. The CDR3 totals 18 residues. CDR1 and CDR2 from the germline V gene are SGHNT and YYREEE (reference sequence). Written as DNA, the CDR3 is TGTGCCAGCAGCTACCCCGGGACTAGCGGGGGGGCGAGCGAGACCCAGTACTTC. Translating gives CASSYPGTSGGASETQYF.

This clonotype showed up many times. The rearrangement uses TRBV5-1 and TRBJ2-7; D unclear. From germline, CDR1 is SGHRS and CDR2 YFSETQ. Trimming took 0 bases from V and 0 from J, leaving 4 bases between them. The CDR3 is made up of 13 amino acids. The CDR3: CASSLDNSYEQYF. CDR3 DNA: TGCGCCAGCAGCTTGGACAACTCCTACGAGCAGTACTTC.

This chain's CDR3 is CSAFANEQYF. CDR3 bases: TGCAGTGCTTTCGCCAACGAGCAGTACTTC. The rearrangement links TRBV20-1 to TRBJ2-7; D is undetermined. The CDR3 has 10 residues. Trimming cost V 5 bases and J 5 bases, with 7 bases left between them. Germline V gene sequence: CDR1 DFQATT, CDR2 SNEGSKA (reference sequence).

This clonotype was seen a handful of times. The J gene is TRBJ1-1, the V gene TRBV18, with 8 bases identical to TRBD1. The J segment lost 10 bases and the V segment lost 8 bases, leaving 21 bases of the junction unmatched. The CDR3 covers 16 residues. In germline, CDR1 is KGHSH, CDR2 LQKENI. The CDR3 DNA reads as TGTGCCAGCGCCCCGTCCCGACAGGGGCGCCGAGTCCCAGCTTTCTTT. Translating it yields CASAPSRQGRRVPAFF.

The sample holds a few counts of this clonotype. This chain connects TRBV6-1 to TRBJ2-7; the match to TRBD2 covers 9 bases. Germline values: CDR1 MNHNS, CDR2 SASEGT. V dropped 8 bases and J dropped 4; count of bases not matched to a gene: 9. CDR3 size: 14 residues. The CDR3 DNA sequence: TGTGCCAGCTCACTAGCGGGCAGCCTATACGAGCAGTACTTC. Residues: CASSLAGSLYEQYF.

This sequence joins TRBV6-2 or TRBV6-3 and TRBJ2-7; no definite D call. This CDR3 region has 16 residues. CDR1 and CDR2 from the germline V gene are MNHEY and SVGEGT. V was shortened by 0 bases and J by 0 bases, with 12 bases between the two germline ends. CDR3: CASSYSKDGSSYEQYF. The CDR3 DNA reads TGTGCCAGCAGTTACTCGAAGGACGGTAGCTCCTACGAGCAGTACTTC.

In DNA form, the CDR3 reads TGCGCCAGCAGCCGGCGGAGTTTCACCGGGGAGCTGTTTTTT. This translates into CASSRRSFTGELFF. The chain has TRBV4-3 and TRBJ2-2; no clear D gene. V was shortened by 4 bases and J by 4 bases, with 10 bases between the two germline ends. The CDR3 consists of 14 residues. CDR1 LGHNA and CDR2 YSLEER come from the germline V gene.

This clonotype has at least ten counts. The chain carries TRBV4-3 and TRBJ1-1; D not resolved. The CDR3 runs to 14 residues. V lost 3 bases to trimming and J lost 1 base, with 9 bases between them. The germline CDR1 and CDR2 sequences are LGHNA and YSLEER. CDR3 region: CASSQQSTNTEAFF. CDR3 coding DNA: TGCGCCAGCAGCCAGCAGAGTACGAACACTGAAGCTTTCTTT.

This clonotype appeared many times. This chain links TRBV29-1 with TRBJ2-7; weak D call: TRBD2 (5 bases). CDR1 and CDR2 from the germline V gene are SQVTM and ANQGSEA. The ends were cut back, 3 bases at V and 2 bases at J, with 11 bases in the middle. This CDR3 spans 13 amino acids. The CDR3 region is CSVEGGSAYEQYF. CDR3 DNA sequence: TGCAGCGTTGAGGGCGGGTCCGCCTACGAGCAGTACTTC.

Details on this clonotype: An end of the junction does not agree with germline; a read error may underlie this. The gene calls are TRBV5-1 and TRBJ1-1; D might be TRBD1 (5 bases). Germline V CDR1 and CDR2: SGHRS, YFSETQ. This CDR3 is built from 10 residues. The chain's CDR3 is CASKSGRDPF. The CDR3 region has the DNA TGCGCCAGCAAGAGCGGTCGGGACCCCTTT.

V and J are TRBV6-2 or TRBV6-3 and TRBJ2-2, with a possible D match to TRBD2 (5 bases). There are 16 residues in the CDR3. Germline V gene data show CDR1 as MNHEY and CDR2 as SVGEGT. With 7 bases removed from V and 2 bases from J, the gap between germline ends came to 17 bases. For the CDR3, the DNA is TGTGCCAGCAATTTGCACCGGGATAGAAACACCGGGGAGCTGTTTTTT. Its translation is CASNLHRDRNTGELFF.

The CDR3 DNA follows: TGTGCCAGCACCCTATGGGGGGGGGCAGATACGCAGTATTTT. Its translation is CASTLWGGADTQYF. The chain couples TRBV12-3 or TRBV12-4 to TRBJ2-3; 7 bases fit TRBD2. The CDR3 extends over 14 amino acids. After removal of 7 bases from V and 4 bases from J, the junction contained 8 bases not matched to a gene.

CDR3 residues: CASSFGLYGNQPQHF. In nucleotides, the CDR3 is TGTGCCAGCAGCTTCGGGCTTTATGGCAATCAGCCCCAGCATTTT. The rearrangement joins TRBV7-8 to TRBJ1-5; the D is unclear. The CDR3 totals 15 residues. Germline V gives CDR1 SGHVS, CDR2 FQNEAQ. V was clipped by 3 bases and J by 2 bases, with 11 bases between them.

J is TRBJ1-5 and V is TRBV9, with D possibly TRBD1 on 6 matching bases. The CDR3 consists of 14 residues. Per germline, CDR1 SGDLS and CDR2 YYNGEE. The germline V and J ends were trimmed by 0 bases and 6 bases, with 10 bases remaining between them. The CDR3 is CASSVGSGVQPQHF. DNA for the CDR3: TGTGCCAGCAGCGTAGGGTCAGGGGTTCAGCCCCAGCATTTT.

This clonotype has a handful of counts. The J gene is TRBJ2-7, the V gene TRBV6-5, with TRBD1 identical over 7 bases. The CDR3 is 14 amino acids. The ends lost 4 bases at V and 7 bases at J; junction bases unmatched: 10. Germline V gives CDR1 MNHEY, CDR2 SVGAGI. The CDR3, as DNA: TGTGCCAGCAGTTCTAGACAGGGTGTTTGGGAGCAGTACTTC. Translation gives CASSSRQGVWEQYF.